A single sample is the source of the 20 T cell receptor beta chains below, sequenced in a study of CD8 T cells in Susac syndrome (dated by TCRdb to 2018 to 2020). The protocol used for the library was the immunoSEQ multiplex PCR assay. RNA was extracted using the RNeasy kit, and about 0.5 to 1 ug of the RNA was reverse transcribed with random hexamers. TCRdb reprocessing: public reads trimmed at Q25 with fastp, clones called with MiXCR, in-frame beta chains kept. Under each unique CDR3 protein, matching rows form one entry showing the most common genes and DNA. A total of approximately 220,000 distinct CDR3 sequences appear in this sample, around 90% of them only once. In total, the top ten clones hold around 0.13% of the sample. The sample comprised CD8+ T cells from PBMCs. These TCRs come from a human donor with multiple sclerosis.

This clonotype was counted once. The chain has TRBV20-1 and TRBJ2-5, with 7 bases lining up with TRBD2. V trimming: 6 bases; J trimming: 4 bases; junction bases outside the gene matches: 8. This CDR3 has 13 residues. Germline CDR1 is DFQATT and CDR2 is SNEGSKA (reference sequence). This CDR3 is CSAAGEGVETQYF. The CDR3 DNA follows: TGCAGTGCCGCTGGGGAGGGAGTAGAGACCCAGTACTTC.

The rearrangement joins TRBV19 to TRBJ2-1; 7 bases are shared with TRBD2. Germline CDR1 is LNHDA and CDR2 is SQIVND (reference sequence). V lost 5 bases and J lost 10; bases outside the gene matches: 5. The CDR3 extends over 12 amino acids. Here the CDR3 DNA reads TGTGCCAGTAGTTTTCCGGGACTAGAGCAGTTCTTC. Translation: CASSFPGLEQFF.

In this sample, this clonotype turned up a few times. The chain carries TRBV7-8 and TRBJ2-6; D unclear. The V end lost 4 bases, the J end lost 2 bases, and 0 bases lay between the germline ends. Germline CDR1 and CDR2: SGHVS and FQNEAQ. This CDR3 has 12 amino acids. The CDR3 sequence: CASSSGANVLTF. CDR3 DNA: TGTGCCAGCAGCTCTGGGGCCAACGTCCTGACTTTC.

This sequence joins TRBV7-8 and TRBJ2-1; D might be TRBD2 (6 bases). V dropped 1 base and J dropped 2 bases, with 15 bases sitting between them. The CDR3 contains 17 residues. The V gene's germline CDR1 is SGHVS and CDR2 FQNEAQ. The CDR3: CASSLELEGVAYNEQFF. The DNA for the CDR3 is TGTGCCAGCAGCTTAGAGTTGGAGGGAGTGGCCTACAATGAGCAGTTCTTC.

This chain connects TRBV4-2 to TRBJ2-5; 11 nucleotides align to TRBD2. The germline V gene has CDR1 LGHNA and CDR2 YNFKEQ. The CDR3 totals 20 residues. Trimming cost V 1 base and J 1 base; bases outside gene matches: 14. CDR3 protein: CASSQGVAGGRSPSQETQYF. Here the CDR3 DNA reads TGTGCCAGCAGCCAAGGGGTAGCGGGGGGGCGAAGCCCCTCCCAAGAGACCCAGTACTTC.

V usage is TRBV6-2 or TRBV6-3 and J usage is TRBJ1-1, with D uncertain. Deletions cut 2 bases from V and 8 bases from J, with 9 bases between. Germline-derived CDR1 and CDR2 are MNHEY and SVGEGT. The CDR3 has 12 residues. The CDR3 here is CASSYGPAEAFF. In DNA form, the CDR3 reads TGTGCCAGCAGTTACGGTCCGGCCGAAGCTTTCTTT.

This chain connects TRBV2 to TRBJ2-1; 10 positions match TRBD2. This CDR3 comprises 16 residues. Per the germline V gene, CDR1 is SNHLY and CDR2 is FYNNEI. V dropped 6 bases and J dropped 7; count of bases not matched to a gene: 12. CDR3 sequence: CASRSLTSGLENEQFF. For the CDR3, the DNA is TGTGCCAGCAGGAGTCTGACTAGCGGGTTGGAGAATGAGCAGTTCTTC.

The CDR3 DNA sequence: TGTGCCAGCAGCGTAGATGGTAGGGAGGGGCAGCCCCAGCATTTT. It specifies CASSVDGREGQPQHF. The rearrangement links TRBV9 to TRBJ1-5, with D maybe TRBD1 (5 bases). Trimming pared 0 bases from V and 7 bases from J, leaving 14 bases between. Looked up from germline, CDR1 is SGDLS and CDR2 is YYNGEE. This CDR3 spans 15 amino acids. Drawing the rest from reference TRBV9 and TRBJ1-5, the complete variable domain is DSGVTQTPKHLITATGQRVTLRCSPRSGDLSVYWYQQSLDQGLQFLIQYYNGEERAKGNILERFSAQQFPDLHSELNLSSLELGDSALYFCASSVDGREGQPQHFGDGTRLSIL.

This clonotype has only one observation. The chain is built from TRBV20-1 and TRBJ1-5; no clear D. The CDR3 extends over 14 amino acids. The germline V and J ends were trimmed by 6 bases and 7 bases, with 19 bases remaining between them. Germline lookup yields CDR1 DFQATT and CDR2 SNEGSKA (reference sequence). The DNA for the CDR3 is TGCAGTGCCGGAGGAGGTACTCCAACGCAGCCCCAGCATTTT. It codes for CSAGGGTPTQPQHF.

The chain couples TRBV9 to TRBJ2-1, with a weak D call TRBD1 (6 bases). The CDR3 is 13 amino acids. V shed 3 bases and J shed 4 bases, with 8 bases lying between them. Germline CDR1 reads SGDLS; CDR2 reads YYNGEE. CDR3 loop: CASSEGGYNEQFF. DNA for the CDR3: TGTGCCAGCAGCGAAGGGGGATACAATGAGCAGTTCTTC.

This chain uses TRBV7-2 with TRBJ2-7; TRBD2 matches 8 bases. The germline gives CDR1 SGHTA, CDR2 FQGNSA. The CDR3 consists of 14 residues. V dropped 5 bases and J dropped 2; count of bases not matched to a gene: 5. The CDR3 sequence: CASSPGLVAYEQYF. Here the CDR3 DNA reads TGTGCCAGCAGCCCGGGACTAGTTGCCTACGAGCAGTACTTC.

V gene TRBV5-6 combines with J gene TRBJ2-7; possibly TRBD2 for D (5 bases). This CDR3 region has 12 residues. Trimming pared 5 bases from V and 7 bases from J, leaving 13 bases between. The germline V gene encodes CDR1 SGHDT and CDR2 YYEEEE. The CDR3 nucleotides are TGTGCCAGCAGGAACGGGGTCCAGGAGCAGTACTTC. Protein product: CASRNGVQEQYF.

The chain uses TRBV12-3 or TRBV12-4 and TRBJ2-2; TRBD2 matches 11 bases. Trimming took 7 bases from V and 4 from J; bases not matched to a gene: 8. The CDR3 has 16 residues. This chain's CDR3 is CASNLGLADRTGELFF. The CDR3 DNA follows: TGTGCCAGCAATCTGGGACTAGCGGACCGCACCGGGGAGCTGTTTTTT.

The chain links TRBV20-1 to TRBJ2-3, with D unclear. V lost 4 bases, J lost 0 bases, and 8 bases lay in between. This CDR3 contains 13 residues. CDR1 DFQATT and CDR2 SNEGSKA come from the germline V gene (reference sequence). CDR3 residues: CSATGTSTDTQYF. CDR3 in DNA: TGCAGTGCTACCGGTACTAGCACAGATACGCAGTATTTT.

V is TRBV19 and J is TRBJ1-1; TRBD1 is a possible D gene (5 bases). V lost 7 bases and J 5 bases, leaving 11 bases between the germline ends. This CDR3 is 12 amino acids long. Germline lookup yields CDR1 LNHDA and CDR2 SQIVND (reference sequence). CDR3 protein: CASNQGNTEAFF. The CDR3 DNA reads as TGTGCCAGTAATCAGGGAAATACTGAAGCTTTCTTT.

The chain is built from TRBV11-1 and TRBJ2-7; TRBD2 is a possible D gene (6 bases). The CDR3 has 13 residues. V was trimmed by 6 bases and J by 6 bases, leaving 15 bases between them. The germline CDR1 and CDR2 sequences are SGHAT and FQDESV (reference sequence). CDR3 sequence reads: CASRTSMATEQYF. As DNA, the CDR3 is TGTGCCAGCAGGACTAGTATGGCAACCGAGCAGTACTTC.

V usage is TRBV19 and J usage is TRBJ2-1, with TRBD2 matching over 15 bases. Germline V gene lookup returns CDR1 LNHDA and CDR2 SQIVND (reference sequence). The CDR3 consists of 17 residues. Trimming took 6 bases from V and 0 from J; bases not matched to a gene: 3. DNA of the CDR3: TGTGCCAGTAGCTGGACTAGCGGGGGGGCCTCCTACAATGAGCAGTTCTTC. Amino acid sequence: CASSWTSGGASYNEQFF.

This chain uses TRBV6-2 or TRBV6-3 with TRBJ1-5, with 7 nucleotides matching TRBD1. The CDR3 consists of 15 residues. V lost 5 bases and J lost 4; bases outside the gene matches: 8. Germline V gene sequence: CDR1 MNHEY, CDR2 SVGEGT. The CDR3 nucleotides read TGTGCCAGCAGTCGACAGGGCCTCGGAAATCAGCCCCAGCATTTT. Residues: CASSRQGLGNQPQHF.

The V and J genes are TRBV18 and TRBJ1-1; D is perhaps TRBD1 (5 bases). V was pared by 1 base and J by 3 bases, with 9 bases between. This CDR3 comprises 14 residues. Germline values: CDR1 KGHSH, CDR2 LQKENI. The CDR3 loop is CASSPRDGHTEAFF. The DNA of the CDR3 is TGTGCCAGCTCACCACGGGACGGACACACTGAAGCTTTCTTT.

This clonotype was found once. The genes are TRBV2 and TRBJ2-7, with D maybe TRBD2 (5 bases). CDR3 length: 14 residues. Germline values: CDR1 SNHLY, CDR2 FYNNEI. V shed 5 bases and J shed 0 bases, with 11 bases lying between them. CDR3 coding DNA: TGTGCCAGCAGTCCCCCTGCGGGCTCCTACGAGCAGTACTTC. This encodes CASSPPAGSYEQYF.